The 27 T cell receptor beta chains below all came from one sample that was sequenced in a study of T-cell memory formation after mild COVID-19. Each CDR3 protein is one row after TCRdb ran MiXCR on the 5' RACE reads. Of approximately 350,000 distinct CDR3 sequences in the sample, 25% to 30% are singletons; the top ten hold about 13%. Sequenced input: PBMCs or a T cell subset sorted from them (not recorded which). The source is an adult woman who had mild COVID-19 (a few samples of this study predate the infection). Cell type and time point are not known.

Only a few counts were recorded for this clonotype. CDR3 nucleotide sequence: TGTGCCACCGAACTTGGGCGGAGCACAGATACGCAGTATTTT. Translated: CATELGRSTDTQYF. This chain links TRBV11-2 with TRBJ2-3; D is undetermined. CDR1 and CDR2 from the germline V gene are SGHAT and FQNNGV. Trimming removed 10 bases from V and 0 bases from J, with 14 bases in between. The length of the CDR3 is 14 residues.

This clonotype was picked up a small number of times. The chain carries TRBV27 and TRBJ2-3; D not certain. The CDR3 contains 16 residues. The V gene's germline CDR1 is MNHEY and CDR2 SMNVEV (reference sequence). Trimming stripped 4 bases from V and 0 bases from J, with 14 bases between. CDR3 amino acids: CASSYYTAQSTDTQYF. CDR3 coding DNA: TGTGCCAGCAGTTACTATACTGCACAGAGCACAGATACGCAGTATTTT.

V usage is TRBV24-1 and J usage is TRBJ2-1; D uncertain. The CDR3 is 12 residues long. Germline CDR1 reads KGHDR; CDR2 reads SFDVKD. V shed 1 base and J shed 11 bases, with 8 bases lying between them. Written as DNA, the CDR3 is TGTGCCACCAGTGATTTTTCCCTTAAGCAGTTCTTC. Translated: CATSDFSLKQFF.

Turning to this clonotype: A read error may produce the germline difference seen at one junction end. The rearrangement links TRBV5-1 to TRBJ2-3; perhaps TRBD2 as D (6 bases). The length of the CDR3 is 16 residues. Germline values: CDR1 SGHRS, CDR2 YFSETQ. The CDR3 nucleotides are TGCCCCAGCAGCCGGGATGGGGGGTTCGGCACAGATACGCAGTATTTT. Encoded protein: CPSSRDGGFGTDTQYF.

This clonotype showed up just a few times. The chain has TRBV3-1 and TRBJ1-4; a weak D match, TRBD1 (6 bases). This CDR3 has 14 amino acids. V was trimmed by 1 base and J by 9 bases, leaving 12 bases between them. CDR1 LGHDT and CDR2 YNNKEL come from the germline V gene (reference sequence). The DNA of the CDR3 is TGTGCCAGCAGCCAAGGGACAGCGAATCAAAAACTGTTTTTT. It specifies CASSQGTANQKLFF.

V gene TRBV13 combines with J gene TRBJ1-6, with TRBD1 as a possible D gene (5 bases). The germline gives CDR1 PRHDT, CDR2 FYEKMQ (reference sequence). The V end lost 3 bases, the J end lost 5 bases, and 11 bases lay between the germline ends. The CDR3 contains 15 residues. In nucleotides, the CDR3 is TGTGCCAGCAGCTTTCAGGGAGGTGATAATTCACCCCTCCACTTT. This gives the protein CASSFQGGDNSPLHF.

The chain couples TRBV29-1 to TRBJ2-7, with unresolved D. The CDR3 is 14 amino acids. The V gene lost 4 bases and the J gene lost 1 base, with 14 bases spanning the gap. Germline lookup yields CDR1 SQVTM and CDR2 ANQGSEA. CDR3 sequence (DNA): TGCAGCGTTGCGAATTTAGGGCAGTCCTACGAGCAGTACTTC. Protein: CSVANLGQSYEQYF.

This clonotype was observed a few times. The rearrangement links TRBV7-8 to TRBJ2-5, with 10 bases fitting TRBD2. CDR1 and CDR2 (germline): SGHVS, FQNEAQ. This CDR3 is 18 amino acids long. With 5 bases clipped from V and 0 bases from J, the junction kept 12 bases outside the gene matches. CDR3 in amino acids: CASSLTGLARLYQETQYF. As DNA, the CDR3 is TGTGCCAGCAGCCTCACGGGACTAGCGAGACTTTACCAAGAGACCCAGTACTTC.

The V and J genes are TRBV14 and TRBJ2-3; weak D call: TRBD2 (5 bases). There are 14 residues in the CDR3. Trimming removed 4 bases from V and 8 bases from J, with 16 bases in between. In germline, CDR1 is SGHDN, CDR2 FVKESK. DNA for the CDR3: TGTGCCAGCAGCCCCAGACCGGCTGGAGGTACGCAGTATTTT. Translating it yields CASSPRPAGGTQYF.

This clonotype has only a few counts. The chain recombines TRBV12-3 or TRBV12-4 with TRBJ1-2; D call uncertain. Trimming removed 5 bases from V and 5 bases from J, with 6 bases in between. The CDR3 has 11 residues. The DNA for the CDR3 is TGTGCCAGCAGTACCGCTTATGGCTACACCTTC. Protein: CASSTAYGYTF.

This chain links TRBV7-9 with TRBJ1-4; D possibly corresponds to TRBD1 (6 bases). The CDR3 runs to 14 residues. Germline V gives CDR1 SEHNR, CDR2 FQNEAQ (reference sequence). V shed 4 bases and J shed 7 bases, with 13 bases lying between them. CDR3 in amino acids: CASSSTGVGEKLFF. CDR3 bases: TGTGCCAGCAGCTCGACAGGAGTAGGTGAAAAACTGTTTTTT.

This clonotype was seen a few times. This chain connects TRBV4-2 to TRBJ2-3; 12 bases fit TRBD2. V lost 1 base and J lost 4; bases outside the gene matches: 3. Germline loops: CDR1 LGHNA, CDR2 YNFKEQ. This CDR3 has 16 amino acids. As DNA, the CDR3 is TGTGCCAGCAGCCAAGGTTCTAGCGGGAGGGCAGATACGCAGTATTTT. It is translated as CASSQGSSGRADTQYF.

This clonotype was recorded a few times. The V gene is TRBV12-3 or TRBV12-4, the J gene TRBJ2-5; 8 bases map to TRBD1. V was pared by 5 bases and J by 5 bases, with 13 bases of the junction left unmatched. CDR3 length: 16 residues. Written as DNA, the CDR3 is TGTGCCAGCAGTAGCACAGGGGGGATGAGTTCCGAGACCCAGTACTTC. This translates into CASSSTGGMSSETQYF.

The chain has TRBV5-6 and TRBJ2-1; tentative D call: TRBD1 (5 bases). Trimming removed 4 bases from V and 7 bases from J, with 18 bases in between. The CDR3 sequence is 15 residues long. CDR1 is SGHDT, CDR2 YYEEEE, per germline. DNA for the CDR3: TGTGCCAGCAGCAAAAGACAGCGTGCATCGAATGAGCAGTTCTTC. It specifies CASSKRQRASNEQFF.

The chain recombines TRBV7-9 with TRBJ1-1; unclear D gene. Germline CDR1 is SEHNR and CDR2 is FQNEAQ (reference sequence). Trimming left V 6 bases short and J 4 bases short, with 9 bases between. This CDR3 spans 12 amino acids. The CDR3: CASRKTSTEAFF. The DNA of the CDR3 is TGTGCCAGCAGAAAGACGAGCACTGAAGCTTTCTTT.

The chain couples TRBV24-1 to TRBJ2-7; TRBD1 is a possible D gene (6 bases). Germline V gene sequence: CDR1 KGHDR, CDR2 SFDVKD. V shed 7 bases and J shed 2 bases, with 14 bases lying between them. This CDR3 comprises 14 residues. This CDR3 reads CATRSGTSPYEQYF. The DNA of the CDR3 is TGTGCCACCAGGTCCGGGACATCGCCCTACGAGCAGTACTTC.

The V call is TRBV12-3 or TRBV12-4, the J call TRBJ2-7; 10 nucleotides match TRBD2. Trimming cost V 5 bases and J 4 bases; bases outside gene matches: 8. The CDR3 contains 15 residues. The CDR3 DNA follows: TGTGCCAGCAGTCTCTCCGGGACTAGCGAATACGAGCAGTACTTC. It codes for CASSLSGTSEYEQYF.

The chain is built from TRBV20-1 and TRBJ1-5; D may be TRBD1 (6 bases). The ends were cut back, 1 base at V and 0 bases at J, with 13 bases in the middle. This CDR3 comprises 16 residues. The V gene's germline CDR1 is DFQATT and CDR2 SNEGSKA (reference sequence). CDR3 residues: CSARVRQDYSNQPQHF. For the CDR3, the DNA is TGCAGTGCTAGAGTCCGACAGGACTATAGCAATCAGCCCCAGCATTTT.

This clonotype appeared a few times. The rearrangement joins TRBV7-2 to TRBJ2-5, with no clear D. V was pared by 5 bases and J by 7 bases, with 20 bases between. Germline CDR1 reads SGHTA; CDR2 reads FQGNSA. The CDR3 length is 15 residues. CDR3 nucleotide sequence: TGTGCCAGCAGCCAAGGGTGGACCGGAGCGTTGACCCAGTACTTC. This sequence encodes CASSQGWTGALTQYF.

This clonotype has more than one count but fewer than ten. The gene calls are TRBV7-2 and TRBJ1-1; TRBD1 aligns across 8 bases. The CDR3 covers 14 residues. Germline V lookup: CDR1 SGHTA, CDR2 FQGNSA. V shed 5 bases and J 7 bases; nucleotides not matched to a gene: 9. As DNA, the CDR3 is TGTGCCAGCAGCCGCAGACAGGGGTCGAGTGAAGCTTTCTTT. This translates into CASSRRQGSSEAFF.

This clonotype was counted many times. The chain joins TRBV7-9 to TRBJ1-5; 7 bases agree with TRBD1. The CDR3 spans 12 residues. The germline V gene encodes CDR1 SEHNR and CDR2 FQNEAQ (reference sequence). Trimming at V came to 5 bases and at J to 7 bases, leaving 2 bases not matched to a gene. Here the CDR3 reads CASSLGGQPQHF. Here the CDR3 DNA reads TGTGCCAGCAGCCTAGGGGGCCAGCCCCAGCATTTT.

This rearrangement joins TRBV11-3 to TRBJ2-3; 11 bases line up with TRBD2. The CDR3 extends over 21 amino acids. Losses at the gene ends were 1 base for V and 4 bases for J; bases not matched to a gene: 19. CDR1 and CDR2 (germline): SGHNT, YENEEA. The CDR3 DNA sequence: TGTGCCAGCAGCTTAGGCCCCGCCGCGACTAGCGGGGCTGGCAGTCCAGATACGCAGTATTTT. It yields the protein CASSLGPAATSGAGSPDTQYF. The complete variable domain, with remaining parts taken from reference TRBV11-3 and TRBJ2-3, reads EAGVVQSPRYKIIEKKQPVAFWCNPISGHNTLYWYLQNLGQGPELLIRYENEEAVDDSQLPKDRFSAERLKGVDSTLKIQPAELGDSAVYLCASSLGPAATSGAGSPDTQYFGPGTRLTVL.

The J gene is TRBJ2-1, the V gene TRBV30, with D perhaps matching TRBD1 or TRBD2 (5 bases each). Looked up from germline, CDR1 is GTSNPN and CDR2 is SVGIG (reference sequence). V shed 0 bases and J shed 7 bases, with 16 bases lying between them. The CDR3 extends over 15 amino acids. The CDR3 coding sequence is TGTGCCTGGAGTGTACTAACGGGACCTGGGAATGAGCAGTTCTTC. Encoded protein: CAWSVLTGPGNEQFF.

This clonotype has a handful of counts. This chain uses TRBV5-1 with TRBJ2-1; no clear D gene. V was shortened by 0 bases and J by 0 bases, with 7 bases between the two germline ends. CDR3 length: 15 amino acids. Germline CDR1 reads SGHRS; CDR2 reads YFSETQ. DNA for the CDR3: TGCGCCAGCAGCTTGGGCGAGAGCTCCTACAATGAGCAGTTCTTC. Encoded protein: CASSLGESSYNEQFF.

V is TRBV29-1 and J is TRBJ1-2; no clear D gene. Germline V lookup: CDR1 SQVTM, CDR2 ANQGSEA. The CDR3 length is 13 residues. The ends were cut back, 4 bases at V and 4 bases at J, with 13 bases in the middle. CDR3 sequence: CSVADKAGYGYTF. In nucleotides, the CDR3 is TGCAGCGTTGCCGACAAAGCGGGCTATGGCTACACCTTC.

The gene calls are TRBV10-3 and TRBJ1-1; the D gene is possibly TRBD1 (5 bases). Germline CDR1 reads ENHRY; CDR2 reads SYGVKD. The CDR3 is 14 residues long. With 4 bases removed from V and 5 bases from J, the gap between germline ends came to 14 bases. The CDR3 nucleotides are TGTGCCATCAGTGGTCAGGGAGGGTATACTGAAGCTTTCTTT. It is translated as CAISGQGGYTEAFF.

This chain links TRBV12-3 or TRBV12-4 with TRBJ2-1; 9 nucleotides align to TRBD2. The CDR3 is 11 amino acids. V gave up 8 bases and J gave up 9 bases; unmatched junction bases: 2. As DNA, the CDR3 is TGTGCCAGCCAGACTAGCGGTGAGCAGTTCTTC. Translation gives CASQTSGEQFF.